The entry below describes one T cell receptor beta chain. The CDR3 runs 12 residues. With 6 bases removed from V and 2 bases from J, the gap between germline ends came to 6 bases. In germline, CDR1 is SNHLY, CDR2 FYNNEI. This entry comes from a study of blood T cell repertoires in COVID-19. Study-level information: The study drew acute and convalescent COVID-19 samples from the United States, Italy and Spain.

Original handling: Estimation of nucleated cell counts was performed using reference gene primer amplification. Repertoires were generated with immunoSEQ multiplex PCR, while TCRdb's copy carries only in-frame clones and drops some. V, J and clone size reflect that table, while D and trimming were determined from the DNA. Of a few hundred thousand clones in the sample, about 83% were seen once. V is TRBV2 and J is TRBJ2-3; the D is unclear. The sequenced material came from peripheral blood. The clonotype originates from a man of 80 years or more with acute or convalescent COVID-19. CDR3 residues: CASRPDTDTQYF. CDR3 nucleotides: TGTGCCAGCAGACCAGACACAGATACGCAGTATTTT.